Presented here are 30 T cell receptor beta chains from one specimen sequenced in a study of blood T cell repertoires in COVID-19. Data came from immunoSEQ multiplex PCR; TCRdb stores just in-frame clones and leaves some out. Of almost 400,000 clones detected, about 89% appear once; the ten largest clones hold roughly 2%. The specimen was peripheral blood. The receptors derive from a woman aged 55-75 years with COVID-19, enrolled during active disease.

The chain has TRBV30 and TRBJ1-6; 8 bases fit TRBD1. This CDR3 is built from 14 residues. Trimming removed 2 bases from V and 9 bases from J; junction bases left unmatched: 6. The germline V gene has CDR1 GTSNPN and CDR2 SVGIG (reference sequence). The CDR3 region is CAWSSDRDGSPLHF. The CDR3, as DNA: TGTGCCTGGAGTTCGGACAGGGATGGTTCACCCCTCCACTTT.

A note on this clone: The same CDR3 is also encoded by other DNA sequences in this sample. The rearrangement links TRBV5-1 to TRBJ1-4; 7 bases are shared with TRBD1. The length of the CDR3 is 14 residues. Germline loops: CDR1 SGHRS, CDR2 YFSETQ. The V gene end was trimmed by 3 bases and the J gene end by 3 bases; junction bases not matched to a gene: 2. CDR3 in amino acids: CASSSGQPNEKLFF. DNA for the CDR3: TGCGCCAGCAGCTCGGGACAGCCTAATGAAAAACTGTTTTTT.

About this clone: The identical CDR3 is also encoded by other nucleotide sequences in the sample. The chain is built from TRBV11-2 and TRBJ2-2; 7 bases fit TRBD2. Germline V lookup: CDR1 SGHAT, CDR2 FQNNGV. V dropped 3 bases and J dropped 2; count of bases not matched to a gene: 6. The CDR3 has 16 residues. Here the CDR3 DNA reads TGTGCCAGCAGCTTGGAAGCGGGGCGTAACACCGGGGAGCTGTTTTTT. Encoded protein: CASSLEAGRNTGELFF.

The chain carries TRBV6-5 and TRBJ1-1; D is possibly TRBD1 (5 bases). The CDR3 sequence is 13 residues long. CDR1 is MNHEY and CDR2 is SVGAGI in the germline V gene. V was cut by 10 bases and J by 7 bases, with 19 bases left in between. CDR3 in DNA: TGTGCCATCCACACGTACAGGACATATGAAGCTTTCTTT. It codes for CAIHTYRTYEAFF.

The V gene is TRBV5-4, the J gene TRBJ2-2; D may be TRBD1 (5 bases). Germline V gene sequence: CDR1 SGHNT, CDR2 YYREEE (reference sequence). There are 12 residues in the CDR3. V lost 5 bases and J lost 5, with 7 bases in between. The CDR3 DNA reads as TGTGCCAGCAGTCACAGGACCGGGGAGCTGTTTTTT. Its translation: CASSHRTGELFF.

CDR3: CAQDRAHGKVEQYF. DNA of the CDR3: TGTGCCCAAGACAGGGCCCACGGAAAAGTCGAGCAGTACTTC. This sequence joins TRBV3-1 (or the pseudogene TRBV3-2) and TRBJ2-7; 7 bases fit TRBD1. In germline, CDR1 is LGHDT, CDR2 YNNKEL (reference sequence). The CDR3 runs 14 residues. Trimming took 11 bases from V and 6 from J; bases not matched to a gene: 16.

V usage is TRBV7-2 and J usage is TRBJ1-3; D may be TRBD1 (5 bases). The germline V and J ends were trimmed by 1 base and 1 base, with 8 bases remaining between them. The germline V gene has CDR1 SGHTA and CDR2 FQGNSA. The CDR3 has 15 residues. The CDR3 sequence: CASSLVTASGNTIYF. CDR3 sequence (DNA): TGTGCCAGCAGCTTAGTGACAGCTTCTGGAAACACCATATATTTT.

The V gene is TRBV18, the J gene TRBJ1-4, with D perhaps TRBD1 (6 bases). Trimming took 3 bases from V and 0 from J, leaving 8 bases between them. This CDR3 spans 15 amino acids. Germline CDR1 and CDR2: KGHSH and LQKENI. CDR3 coding DNA: TGTGCCAGCTCACCCCAGGGGTCAACTAATGAAAAACTGTTTTTT. Protein sequence: CASSPQGSTNEKLFF. Based on the CDR3 plus reference TRBV18 and TRBJ1-4, the full variable domain is NAGVMQNPRHLVRRRGQEARLRCSPMKGHSHVYWYRQLPEEGLKFMVYLQKENIIDESGMPKERFSAEFPKEGPSILRIQQVVRGDSAAYFCASSPQGSTNEKLFFGSGTQLSVL.

This rearrangement joins TRBV7-2 to TRBJ2-3, with a tentative D call TRBD2 (5 bases). Trimming took 5 bases from V and 4 from J, leaving 19 bases between them. The CDR3 is 16 residues long. Germline-derived CDR1 and CDR2 are SGHTA and FQGNSA. The DNA for the CDR3 is TGTGCCAGCAGCCTCGACCAATCGCGGGCCGCAGATACGCAGTATTTT. Its protein product is CASSLDQSRAADTQYF.

The V and J genes are TRBV6-5 and TRBJ2-3, with D perhaps matching TRBD2 (5 bases). From germline, CDR1 is MNHEY and CDR2 SVGAGI. CDR3 length equals 15 residues. V was clipped by 6 bases and J by 1 base, with 14 bases between them. The DNA for the CDR3 is TGTGCCAGCAGCCCAGGAGGCCTGGGCACAGATACGCAGTATTTT. This sequence encodes CASSPGGLGTDTQYF.

The chain couples TRBV6-5 to TRBJ1-3; D call uncertain. The CDR3 runs to 15 residues. Germline lookup yields CDR1 MNHEY and CDR2 SVGAGI. Trimming removed 5 bases from V and 0 bases from J, with 11 bases in between. The CDR3 nucleotides read TGTGCCAGCAGTCCCCGGGTTAGCTCTGGAAACACCATATATTTT. Its protein product is CASSPRVSSGNTIYF.

CDR3 residues: CASSLGQVNQPQHF. Written as DNA, the CDR3 is TGTGCCAGCAGCCTGGGACAGGTTAATCAGCCCCAGCATTTT. The chain uses TRBV3-1 (or the pseudogene TRBV3-2) and TRBJ1-5, with 8 bases fitting TRBD1. Trimming removed 4 bases from V and 4 bases from J; junction bases left unmatched: 3. Germline V gene lookup returns CDR1 LGHDT and CDR2 YNNKEL (reference sequence). CDR3 size: 14 residues.

V is TRBV19 and J is TRBJ2-3; tentatively, D is TRBD2 (6 bases). V was pared by 6 bases and J by 6 bases, with 13 bases between. Germline lookup yields CDR1 LNHDA and CDR2 SQIVND (reference sequence). The length of the CDR3 is 13 residues. The CDR3 protein is CASSRTGVDTQYF. In DNA, the CDR3 is TGTGCCAGTAGCAGAACGGGGGTGGATACGCAGTATTTT.

In regard to this clone: This specimen includes other DNA sequences encoding the same CDR3. This chain connects TRBV11-2 to TRBJ2-5; 8 bases match TRBD2. Per the germline V gene, CDR1 is SGHAT and CDR2 is FQNNGV. Trimming took 1 base from V and 5 from J; bases not matched to a gene: 9. CDR3 length: 16 residues. The CDR3 sequence: CASSLALAGGRETQYF. CDR3 coding DNA: TGTGCCAGCAGCTTAGCCCTAGCGGGTGGTAGGGAGACCCAGTACTTC.

DNA for the CDR3: TGTGCCAGCAGTGAAGCTTGGGACTCCCAGGTAGAGACCCAGTACTTC. It encodes CASSEAWDSQVETQYF. The rearrangement uses TRBV6-1 and TRBJ2-5, with D possibly matching TRBD2 (6 bases). V was pared by 0 bases and J by 4 bases, with 15 bases between. Germline V lookup: CDR1 MNHNS, CDR2 SASEGT. The CDR3 has 16 amino acids.

The genes are TRBV6-5 and TRBJ2-2; TRBD2 is a possible D gene (6 bases). V was pared by 8 bases and J by 7 bases, with 20 bases between. Germline V gene lookup returns CDR1 MNHEY and CDR2 SVGAGI. The CDR3 sequence is 15 residues long. The CDR3, as DNA: TGTGCCAGCTCTGCGAACCCGTTGGGGGGCGGGGAGCTGTTTTTT. Translated: CASSANPLGGGELFF.

The rearrangement joins TRBV20-1 to TRBJ2-4; D perhaps matches TRBD1 (6 bases). The CDR3 extends over 11 amino acids. V dropped 6 bases and J dropped 7 bases, with 10 bases sitting between them. CDR1 and CDR2 from the germline V gene are DFQATT and SNEGSKA (reference sequence). The CDR3 here is CSAPRGNIQYF. For the CDR3, the DNA is TGCAGTGCCCCAAGGGGGAACATTCAGTACTTC.

The chain employs TRBV7-9 and TRBJ2-7; D gene unclear. CDR3 size: 13 residues. Trimming stripped 2 bases from V and 3 bases from J, with 8 bases between. The germline V gene encodes CDR1 SEHNR and CDR2 FQNEAQ (reference sequence). CDR3 in DNA: TGTGCCAGCAGCTTACGGTCAGGCTACGAGCAGTACTTC. Translation gives CASSLRSGYEQYF.

This chain joins TRBV9 and TRBJ2-7; 9 nucleotides align to TRBD1. Germline loops: CDR1 SGDLS, CDR2 YYNGEE. Trimming removed 4 bases from V and 6 bases from J; junction bases left unmatched: 5. This CDR3 is 13 amino acids long. The chain's CDR3 is CASSPGTGTEQYF. In nucleotides, the CDR3 is TGTGCCAGCAGCCCCGGGACAGGGACCGAGCAGTACTTC.

The rearrangement joins TRBV4-1 to TRBJ2-5; 12 nucleotides agree with TRBD2. With 3 bases clipped from V and 5 bases from J, the junction kept 10 bases outside the gene matches. Germline V gene data show CDR1 as MGHRA and CDR2 as YSYEKL. This CDR3 has 17 residues. The CDR3 nucleotides read TGCGCCAGCAGCCACCCCCTAGCGGGGGGGCCTCCCGAGACCCAGTACTTC. Translated, it gives CASSHPLAGGPPETQYF.

V is TRBV7-2 and J is TRBJ1-2, with D perhaps matching TRBD1 (5 bases). V gave up 5 bases and J gave up 2 bases, with 18 bases separating them. Germline values: CDR1 SGHTA, CDR2 FQGNSA. The CDR3 covers 16 residues. The CDR3 coding sequence is TGTGCCAGCAGCCTGAGGGTCGGGGGTAGCAACTATGGCTACACCTTC. Translation: CASSLRVGGSNYGYTF.

The chain uses TRBV5-1 and TRBJ1-1; 8 bases align to TRBD1. Germline loops: CDR1 SGHRS, CDR2 YFSETQ. This CDR3 has 15 residues. V gave up 4 bases and J gave up 0 bases; unmatched junction bases: 5. The CDR3 loop is CASSTGTGMNTEAFF. DNA of the CDR3: TGCGCCAGCAGCACGGGGACAGGAATGAACACTGAAGCTTTCTTT.

The chain links TRBV14 to TRBJ2-7; possible D gene TRBD2, 7 bases. The CDR3 spans 15 residues. Germline CDR1 and CDR2: SGHDN and FVKESK. The ends were cut back, 5 bases at V and 2 bases at J, with 16 bases in the middle. The CDR3 reads CASSVLGGPTYEQYF. Written as DNA, the CDR3 is TGTGCCAGCAGCGTACTCGGGGGGCCGACCTACGAGCAGTACTTC.

The chain uses TRBV28 and TRBJ1-1, with 7 bases lining up with TRBD1. Germline CDR1 is MDHEN and CDR2 is SYDVKM. The J segment lost 11 bases and the V segment lost 6 bases, leaving 6 bases of the junction unmatched. There are 11 residues in the CDR3. CDR3 region: CASREQGRAFF. In DNA, the CDR3 is TGTGCCAGCAGGGAACAGGGGCGCGCTTTCTTT.

The chain is built from TRBV19 and TRBJ1-2, with TRBD1 matching 7 bases. The CDR3 totals 13 residues. Trimming at V came to 6 bases and at J to 8 bases, leaving 9 bases not matched to a gene. CDR1 and CDR2 (germline): LNHDA, SQIVND (reference sequence). CDR3 sequence: CASSYRETGGYTF. DNA of the CDR3: TGTGCCAGTAGCTACAGGGAGACAGGGGGCTACACCTTC. The whole variable domain, remainder taken from reference TRBV19 and TRBJ1-2, is DGGITQSPKYLFRKEGQNVTLSCEQNLNHDAMYWYRQDPGQGLRLIYYSQIVNDFQKGDIAEGYSVSREKKESFPLTVTSAQKNPTAFYLCASSYRETGGYTFGSGTRLTVV.

This chain joins TRBV6-5 and TRBJ1-2; tentative D call: TRBD1 (5 bases). CDR3 length: 12 residues. Germline V gene lookup returns CDR1 MNHEY and CDR2 SVGAGI. V lost 4 bases and J 7 bases, leaving 10 bases between the germline ends. The CDR3: CASSSTGVGYTF. For the CDR3, the DNA is TGTGCCAGCAGTTCCACAGGAGTTGGCTACACCTTC.

The rearrangement joins TRBV18 to TRBJ1-5, with D possibly TRBD1 on 5 matching bases. The CDR3 has 14 residues. The ends were cut back, 3 bases at V and 7 bases at J, with 13 bases in the middle. CDR1 and CDR2 (germline): KGHSH, LQKENI. The CDR3 spells CASSPLGGAQPQHF. CDR3 in DNA: TGTGCCAGCTCACCCTTGGGGGGAGCCCAGCCCCAGCATTTT.

The genes are TRBV7-3 and TRBJ1-2; perhaps TRBD1 as D (6 bases). CDR3 length: 13 residues. V lost 2 bases, J lost 7 bases, and 11 bases lay in between. Germline V gives CDR1 SGHTA, CDR2 FQGTGA. CDR3 sequence (DNA): TGTGCCAGCAGCTTACTGGGGGCGGCTGGCTACACCTTC. Translated, it gives CASSLLGAAGYTF.

The chain has TRBV25-1 and TRBJ2-6; the D gene is possibly TRBD2 (5 bases). The CDR3 totals 17 residues. V dropped 5 bases and J dropped 0 bases, with 14 bases sitting between them. CDR1 is MGHDK and CDR2 is SYGVNS in the germline V gene. The CDR3 loop is CASSPHPRGSGANVLTF. The DNA of the CDR3 is TGTGCCAGCAGTCCCCACCCCCGGGGCTCTGGGGCCAACGTCCTGACTTTC.

The CDR3 DNA sequence: TGTGCCAGCGCTAGGGGGGGCGGATTAGAGACCCAGTACTTC. It codes for CASARGGGLETQYF. The chain recombines TRBV28 with TRBJ2-5, with D maybe TRBD2 (7 bases). The CDR3 is 14 amino acids. Per germline, CDR1 MDHEN and CDR2 SYDVKM. With 8 bases removed from V and 4 bases from J, the gap between germline ends came to 17 bases.